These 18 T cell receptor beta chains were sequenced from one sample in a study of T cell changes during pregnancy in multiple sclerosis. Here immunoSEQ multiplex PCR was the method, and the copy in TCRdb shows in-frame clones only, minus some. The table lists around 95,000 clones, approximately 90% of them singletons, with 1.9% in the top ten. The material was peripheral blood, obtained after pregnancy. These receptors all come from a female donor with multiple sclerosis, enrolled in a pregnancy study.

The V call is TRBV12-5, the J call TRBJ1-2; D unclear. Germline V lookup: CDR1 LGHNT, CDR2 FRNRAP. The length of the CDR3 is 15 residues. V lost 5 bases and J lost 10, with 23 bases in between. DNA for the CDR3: TGTGCTAGTGGTCCAGACGGAGGCAGAAGTAGATCCTACACCTTC. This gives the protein CASGPDGGRSRSYTF.

The CDR3, as DNA: TGTGCCAGCAGCGCAACTCGGGGGAGCTTGTCAGGGGGTGGCTACACCTTC. It specifies CASSATRGSLSGGGYTF. This rearrangement joins TRBV9 to TRBJ1-2, with 7 bases aligning to TRBD1. V shed 3 bases and J 7 bases; nucleotides not matched to a gene: 18. This CDR3 has 17 residues. CDR1 and CDR2 from the germline V gene are SGDLS and YYNGEE.

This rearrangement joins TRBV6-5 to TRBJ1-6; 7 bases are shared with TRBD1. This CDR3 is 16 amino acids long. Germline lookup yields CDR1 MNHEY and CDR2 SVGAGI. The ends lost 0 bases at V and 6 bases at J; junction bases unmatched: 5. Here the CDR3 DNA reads TGTGCCAGCAGTTACTCCCCAGGGGGATCTAATTCACCCCTCCACTTT. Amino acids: CASSYSPGGSNSPLHF.

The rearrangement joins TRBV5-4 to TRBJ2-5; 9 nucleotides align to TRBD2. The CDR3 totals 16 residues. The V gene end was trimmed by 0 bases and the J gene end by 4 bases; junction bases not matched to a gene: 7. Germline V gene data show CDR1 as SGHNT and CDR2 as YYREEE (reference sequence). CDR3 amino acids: CASSLAGGGAIETQYF. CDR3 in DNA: TGTGCCAGCAGCTTGGCCGGCGGGGGGGCCATAGAGACCCAGTACTTC.

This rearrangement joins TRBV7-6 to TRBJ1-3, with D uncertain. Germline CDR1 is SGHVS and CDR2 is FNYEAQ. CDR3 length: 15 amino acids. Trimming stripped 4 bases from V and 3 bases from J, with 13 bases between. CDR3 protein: CASSSLPRGGNTIYF. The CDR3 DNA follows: TGTGCCAGCAGCTCCCTCCCTCGGGGTGGAAACACCATATATTTT. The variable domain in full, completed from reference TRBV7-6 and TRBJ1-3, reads GAGVSQSPRYKVTKRGQDVALRCDPISGHVSLYWYRQALGQGPEFLTYFNYEAQQDKSGLPNDRFSAERPEGSISTLTIQRTEQRDSAMYRCASSSLPRGGNTIYFGEGSWLTVV.

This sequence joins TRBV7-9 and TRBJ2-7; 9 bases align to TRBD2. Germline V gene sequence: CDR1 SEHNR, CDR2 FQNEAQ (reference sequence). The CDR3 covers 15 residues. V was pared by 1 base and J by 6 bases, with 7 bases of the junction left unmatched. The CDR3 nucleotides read TGTGCCAGCAGCTTAGTAGCGGGAGAATTGGGCGAGCAGTACTTC. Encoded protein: CASSLVAGELGEQYF.

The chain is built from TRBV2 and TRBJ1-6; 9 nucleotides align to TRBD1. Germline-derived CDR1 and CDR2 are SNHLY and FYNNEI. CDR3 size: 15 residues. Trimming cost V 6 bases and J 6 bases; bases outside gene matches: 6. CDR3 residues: CASRAGQGANSPLHF. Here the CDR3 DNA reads TGTGCCAGCAGGGCGGGACAGGGAGCTAATTCACCCCTCCACTTT. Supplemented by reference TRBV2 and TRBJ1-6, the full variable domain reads EPEVTQTPSHQVTQMGQEVILRCVPISNHLYFYWYRQILGQKVEFLVSFYNNEISEKSEIFDDQFSVERPDGSNFTLKIRSTKLEDSAMYFCASRAGQGANSPLHFGNGTRLTVT.

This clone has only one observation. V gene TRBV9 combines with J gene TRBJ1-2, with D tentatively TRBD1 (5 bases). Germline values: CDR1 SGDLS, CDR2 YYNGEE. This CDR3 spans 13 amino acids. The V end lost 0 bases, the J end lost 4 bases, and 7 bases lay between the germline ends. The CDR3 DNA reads TGTGCCAGCAGCGTAGGGGGCCTCTATGGCTACACCTTC. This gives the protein CASSVGGLYGYTF.

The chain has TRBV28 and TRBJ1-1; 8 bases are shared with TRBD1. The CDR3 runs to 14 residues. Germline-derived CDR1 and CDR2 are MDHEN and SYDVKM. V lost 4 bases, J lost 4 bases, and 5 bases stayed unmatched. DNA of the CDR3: TGTGCCAGCAGTTCGAATACAGGGGGCACTGAAGCTTTCTTT. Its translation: CASSSNTGGTEAFF.

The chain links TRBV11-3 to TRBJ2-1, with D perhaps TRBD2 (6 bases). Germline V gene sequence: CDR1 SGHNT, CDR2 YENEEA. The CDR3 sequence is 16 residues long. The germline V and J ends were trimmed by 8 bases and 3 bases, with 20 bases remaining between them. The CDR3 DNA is TGTGCCAGCGCTCTGCGGGTCTTCGGGGGCTACAATGAGCAGTTCTTC. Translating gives CASALRVFGGYNEQFF.

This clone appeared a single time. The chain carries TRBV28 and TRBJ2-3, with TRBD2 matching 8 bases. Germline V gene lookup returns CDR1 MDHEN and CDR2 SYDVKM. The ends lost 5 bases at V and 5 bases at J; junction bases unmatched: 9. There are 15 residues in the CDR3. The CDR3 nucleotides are TGTGCCAGCAGTCCCAATAGCGGGGTAGAAGATACGCAGTATTTT. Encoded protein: CASSPNSGVEDTQYF.

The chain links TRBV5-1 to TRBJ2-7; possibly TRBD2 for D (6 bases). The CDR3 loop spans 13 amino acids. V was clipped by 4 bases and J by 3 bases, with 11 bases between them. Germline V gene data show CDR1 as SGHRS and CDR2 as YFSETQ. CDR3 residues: CASSRDFSYEQYF. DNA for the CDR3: TGCGCCAGCAGCCGGGACTTCAGCTACGAGCAGTACTTC.

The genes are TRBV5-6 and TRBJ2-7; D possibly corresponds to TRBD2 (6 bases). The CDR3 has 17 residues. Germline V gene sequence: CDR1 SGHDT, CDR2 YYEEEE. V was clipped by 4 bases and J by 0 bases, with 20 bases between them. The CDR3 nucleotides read TGTGCCAGCAGCCAACTATTAGGAGGGAGGAGCTCCTACGAGCAGTACTTC. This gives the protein CASSQLLGGRSSYEQYF.

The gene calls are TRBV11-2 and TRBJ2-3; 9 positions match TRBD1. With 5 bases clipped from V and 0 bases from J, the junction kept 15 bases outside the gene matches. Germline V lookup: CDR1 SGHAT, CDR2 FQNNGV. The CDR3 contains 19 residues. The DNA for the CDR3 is TGTGCCAGCAGCCCGCTACAGGGGGCAGGGGTGGGGAGCACAGATACGCAGTATTTT. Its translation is CASSPLQGAGVGSTDTQYF.

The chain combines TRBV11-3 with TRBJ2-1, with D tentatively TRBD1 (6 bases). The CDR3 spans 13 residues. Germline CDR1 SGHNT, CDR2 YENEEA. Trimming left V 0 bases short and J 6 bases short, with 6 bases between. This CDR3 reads CASSLEGGNEQFF. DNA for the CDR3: TGTGCCAGCAGCTTAGAAGGGGGCAATGAGCAGTTCTTC.

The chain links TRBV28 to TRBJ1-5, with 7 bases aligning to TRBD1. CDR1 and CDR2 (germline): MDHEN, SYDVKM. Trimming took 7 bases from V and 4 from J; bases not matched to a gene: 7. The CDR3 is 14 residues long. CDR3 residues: CASNIGTANQPQHF. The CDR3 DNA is TGTGCCAGCAACATCGGGACAGCAAATCAGCCCCAGCATTTT.

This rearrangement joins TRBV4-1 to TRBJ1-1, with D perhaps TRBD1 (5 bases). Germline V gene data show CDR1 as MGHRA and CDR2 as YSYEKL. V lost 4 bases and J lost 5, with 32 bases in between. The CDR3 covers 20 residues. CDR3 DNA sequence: TGCGCCAGCAGCCTCGATGCGGCAGGGTCGGTGGTGGATGGGAAAACTGAAGCTTTCTTT. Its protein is CASSLDAAGSVVDGKTEAFF.

This CDR3 reads CASSLNSDTQYF. The CDR3 region has the DNA TGTGCCAGCAGCTTAAACTCCGATACGCAGTATTTT. The rearrangement joins TRBV11-2 to TRBJ2-3; unclear D gene. Trimming removed 2 bases at V and 6 bases at J, with 6 bases between. The CDR3 runs to 12 residues. The germline V gene encodes CDR1 SGHAT and CDR2 FQNNGV. Based on the CDR3 plus reference TRBV11-2 and TRBJ2-3, the full variable domain is EAGVAQSPRYKIIEKRQSVAFWCNPISGHATLYWYQQILGQGPKLLIQFQNNGVVDDSQLPKDRFSAERLKGVDSTLKIQPAKLEDSAVYLCASSLNSDTQYFGPGTRLTVL.